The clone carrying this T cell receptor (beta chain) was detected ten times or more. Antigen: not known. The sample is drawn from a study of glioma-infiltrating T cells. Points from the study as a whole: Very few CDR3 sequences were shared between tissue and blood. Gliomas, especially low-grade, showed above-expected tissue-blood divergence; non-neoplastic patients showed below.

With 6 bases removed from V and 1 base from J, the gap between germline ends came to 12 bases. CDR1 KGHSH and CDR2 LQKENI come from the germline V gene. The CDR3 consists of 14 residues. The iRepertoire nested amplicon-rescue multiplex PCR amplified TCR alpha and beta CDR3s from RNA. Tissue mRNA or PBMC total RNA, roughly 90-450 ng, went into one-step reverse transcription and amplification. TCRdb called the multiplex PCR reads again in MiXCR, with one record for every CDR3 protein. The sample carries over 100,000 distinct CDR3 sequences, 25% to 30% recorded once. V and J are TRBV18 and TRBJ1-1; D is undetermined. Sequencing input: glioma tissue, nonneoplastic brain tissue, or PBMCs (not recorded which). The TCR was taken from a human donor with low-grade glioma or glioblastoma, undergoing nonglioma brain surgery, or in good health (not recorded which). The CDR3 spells CASSGRSSNTEAFF. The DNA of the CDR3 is TGTGCCAGCTCGGGGAGGTCCTCGAACACTGAAGCTTTCTTT.